This passage covers 23 T cell receptor beta chains from one sample sequenced in a study of blood T cells in healthy people across ages (dated by TCRdb to the mid-2010s). The method was 5' RACE. The reads were generated on an Illumina HiSeq 2500. The second PCR ran for about 6 to 12 cycles and used a J-beta primer mix along with a sample-barcoded 5' primer. TCRdb cleaned the public reads at Q25 with fastp, built clones with MiXCR and kept in-frame beta chains. Every CDR3 protein is listed once, alongside the most common genes and DNA of its rows. In this sample the table shows more than 700,000 distinct CDR3 sequences, around 50% of which occur a single time. The ten largest clones take up over 15% of the sample. Sequenced: blood. Source of these receptors: a man older than 75 in good health.

This clonotype was recorded only once. This rearrangement joins TRBV20-1 to TRBJ2-7; TRBD2 aligns across 8 bases. This CDR3 is 19 amino acids long. The V and J ends lost 0 bases and 5 bases, in that order; junction bases with no gene match: 21. The germline gives CDR1 DFQATT, CDR2 SNEGSKA (reference sequence). The CDR3 loop is CSARDLGLAGSLKVNEQYF. CDR3 nucleotides: TGCAGTGCTAGAGATCTTGGGCTAGCGGGCTCTTTAAAGGTTAACGAGCAGTACTTC.

This clonotype occurred a few times. The chain recombines TRBV10-3 with TRBJ1-2, with a tentative D call TRBD1 (5 bases). This CDR3 has 14 residues. V lost 4 bases, J lost 5 bases, and 14 bases lay in between. Germline V gene lookup returns CDR1 ENHRY and CDR2 SYGVKD. CDR3 coding DNA: TGTGCCATCAGTGGGGGACCGCAGACTTATGGCTACACCTTC. Translated, it gives CAISGGPQTYGYTF.

Only a few counts were recorded for this clonotype. CDR3 sequence: CASSFRTSGGNEQFF. In DNA form, the CDR3 reads TGTGCCAGCAGTTTCAGGACTAGCGGTGGCAATGAGCAGTTCTTC. V usage is TRBV12-3 or TRBV12-4 and J usage is TRBJ2-1; the match to TRBD2 covers 10 bases. The CDR3 has 15 residues. J lost 6 bases, V lost 3 bases, and 5 bases had no gene match.

This rearrangement joins TRBV7-9 to TRBJ2-1; TRBD1 might be the D (6 bases). Trimming pared 5 bases from V and 8 bases from J, leaving 16 bases between. The germline V gene encodes CDR1 SEHNR and CDR2 FQNEAQ (reference sequence). The CDR3 is 14 residues long. The CDR3 region has the DNA TGTGCCAGCAGCACGGGACACCAAGGGGATGAGCAGTTCTTC. It encodes CASSTGHQGDEQFF.

J is TRBJ2-7 and V is TRBV6-5; 8 bases match TRBD1. Germline CDR1 reads MNHEY; CDR2 reads SVGAGI. V gave up 8 bases and J gave up 1 base; unmatched junction bases: 1. The CDR3 sequence is 12 residues long. CDR3 sequence (DNA): TGTGCCAGCGGGACAGGATCCTACGAGCAGTACTTC. It yields the protein CASGTGSYEQYF.

This clonotype was observed a few times. The chain is built from TRBV25-1 and TRBJ1-2; possibly TRBD1 for D (5 bases). Germline loops: CDR1 MGHDK, CDR2 SYGVNS. This CDR3 is built from 14 residues. V was pared by 4 bases and J by 5 bases, with 14 bases between. The CDR3 sequence is CASSGTAEGYGYTF. The CDR3 DNA follows: TGTGCCAGCAGTGGAACAGCAGAGGGGTATGGCTACACCTTC.

The rearrangement links TRBV28 to TRBJ2-1; possible D gene TRBD1, 6 bases. The CDR3 sequence is 11 residues long. The V end lost 9 bases, the J end lost 8 bases, and 11 bases lay between the germline ends. Germline V CDR1 and CDR2: MDHEN, SYDVKM. For the CDR3, the DNA is TGTGCCAGTACAGGGTTCGATGAGCAGTTCTTC. It codes for CASTGFDEQFF.

DNA for the CDR3: TGTGCCAGCAGCCAAGAGCCCCTGGCTAGCGGGAGCACAGATACGCAGTATTTT. Its protein is CASSQEPLASGSTDTQYF. The chain couples TRBV4-2 to TRBJ2-3; 8 nucleotides match TRBD2. V was clipped by 0 bases and J by 0 bases; unmatched bases: 8. The CDR3 has 18 residues. Germline CDR1 LGHNA, CDR2 YNFKEQ.

Note on this clonotype: This may stem from a read error, because a much larger clone lies one nucleotide away. The V call is TRBV10-3, the J call TRBJ2-7; 7 nucleotides agree with TRBD2. Germline V gene sequence: CDR1 ENHRY, CDR2 SYGVKD. The V segment lost 4 bases and the J segment 7 bases; nucleotides outside the gene matches: 4. The CDR3 sequence is 12 residues long. In nucleotides, the CDR3 is TGTGCCATCAGTGTGGGGGGGGATGAGCAGTACTTC. As protein: CAISVGGDEQYF.

This clonotype came up a few times. The chain recombines TRBV5-1 with TRBJ1-5; tentative D call: TRBD1 (5 bases). This CDR3 contains 15 residues. Germline V gene sequence: CDR1 SGHRS, CDR2 YFSETQ. The V end lost 0 bases, the J end lost 6 bases, and 13 bases lay between the germline ends. CDR3 region: CASSLDGASSQPQHF. In nucleotides, the CDR3 is TGCGCCAGCAGCTTGGATGGGGCGAGTAGTCAGCCCCAGCATTTT. The full variable domain, completed using reference TRBV5-1 and TRBJ1-5, is KAGVTQTPRYLIKTRGQQVTLSCSPISGHRSVSWYQQTPGQGLQFLFEYFSETQRNKGNFPGRFSGRQFSNSRSEMNVSTLELGDSALYLCASSLDGASSQPQHFGDGTRLSIL.

The chain uses TRBV29-1 and TRBJ2-1; TRBD2 aligns across 8 bases. V lost 2 bases to trimming and J lost 1 base; unmatched junction nucleotides: 10. CDR3 length equals 17 residues. Germline V gene lookup returns CDR1 SQVTM and CDR2 ANQGSEA. CDR3 protein: CSVERGSGSRSYNEQFF. In nucleotides, the CDR3 is TGCAGCGTTGAAAGGGGGAGCGGGAGTAGGTCCTACAATGAGCAGTTCTTC.

V usage is TRBV20-1 and J usage is TRBJ2-7; 15 bases are shared with TRBD2. Unmatched junction bases numbered 15, after V lost 5 bases and J lost 4 bases. The germline V gene encodes CDR1 DFQATT and CDR2 SNEGSKA (reference sequence). CDR3 length: 18 amino acids. In nucleotides, the CDR3 is TGCAGTGCTCCCCGTCCCGGGACTAGCGGGGGGTTTAGGTACGAGCAGTACTTC. It yields the protein CSAPRPGTSGGFRYEQYF.

This clonotype was observed a single time. V usage is TRBV3-1 and J usage is TRBJ1-1; D remains ambiguous. V was pared by 0 bases and J by 0 bases, with 11 bases between. The germline CDR1 and CDR2 sequences are LGHDT and YNNKEL (reference sequence). This CDR3 has 16 residues. CDR3 protein: CASSQDGKIMNTEAFF. DNA for the CDR3: TGTGCCAGCAGCCAAGATGGCAAAATTATGAACACTGAAGCTTTCTTT.

Details on this clonotype: A junction end diverges from the germline sequence, so it may reflect a read error. The chain combines TRBV12-3 or TRBV12-4 with TRBJ2-5; TRBD1 might be the D (5 bases). This CDR3 has 13 amino acids. In DNA form, the CDR3 reads TGTGCCGGCAGTTCAGGGTCCCAAGAGACCCAGTACTTC. Translated: CAGSSGSQETQYF.

The CDR3 loop reads CASRRPGQGGNEQFF. For the CDR3, the DNA is TGCGCCAGCAGGCGCCCGGGACAGGGGGGCAATGAGCAGTTCTTC. The chain recombines TRBV5-1 with TRBJ2-1, with 11 nucleotides matching TRBD1. Germline V CDR1 and CDR2: SGHRS, YFSETQ. This CDR3 has 15 amino acids. V shed 5 bases and J 6 bases; nucleotides not matched to a gene: 7. The full variable domain, completed using reference TRBV5-1 and TRBJ2-1, is KAGVTQTPRYLIKTRGQQVTLSCSPISGHRSVSWYQQTPGQGLQFLFEYFSETQRNKGNFPGRFSGRQFSNSRSEMNVSTLELGDSALYLCASRRPGQGGNEQFFGPGTRLTVL.

This clonotype has a handful of counts. The chain uses TRBV12-3 or TRBV12-4 and TRBJ1-4, with 8 bases fitting TRBD1. Germline trimming cut 4 bases from V and 8 bases from J; bases unmatched to any gene: 12. This CDR3 is 16 amino acids long. CDR3 DNA: TGTGCCAGCAGTTATGGGCCAGGGGGCCATCGGGAAAAACTGTTTTTT. Amino acids: CASSYGPGGHREKLFF.

This clonotype was counted only a few times. The rearrangement uses TRBV10-3 and TRBJ2-7, with a tentative D call TRBD1 (6 bases). This CDR3 spans 15 amino acids. The germline V gene has CDR1 ENHRY and CDR2 SYGVKD. Between the trimmed V and J ends, which lost 2 bases and 2 bases, there was a span of 13 bases. The CDR3 is CAISEQRGSPYEQYF. CDR3 sequence (DNA): TGTGCCATCAGTGAGCAAAGGGGGTCTCCCTACGAGCAGTACTTC.

This clonotype was seen only a few times. The J gene is TRBJ2-7, the V gene TRBV3-1; 7 bases match TRBD1. Germline CDR1 and CDR2: LGHDT and YNNKEL (reference sequence). J gave up 3 bases and V 4 bases, and 6 bases lay outside the gene matches. The CDR3 is 14 residues long. Here the CDR3 reads CASSPTGYFYEQYF. The CDR3 nucleotides are TGTGCCAGCAGCCCGACAGGGTACTTCTACGAGCAGTACTTC.

This clonotype occurred a few times. The V gene is TRBV20-1, the J gene TRBJ1-6, with D maybe TRBD1 (6 bases). The germline CDR1 and CDR2 sequences are DFQATT and SNEGSKA (reference sequence). This CDR3 comprises 17 residues. The V and J ends lost 0 bases and 0 bases respectively, with 12 bases between them. The CDR3, as DNA: TGCAGTGCTAGAGACTCCGGGACAAGCTCCTATAATTCACCCCTCCACTTT. This codes for CSARDSGTSSYNSPLHF.

This clonotype has a handful of counts. The rearrangement uses TRBV20-1 and TRBJ2-7, with TRBD2 matching over 11 bases. The V and J ends lost 2 bases and 0 bases, in that order; junction bases with no gene match: 3. The CDR3 length is 15 residues. Germline-derived CDR1 and CDR2 are DFQATT and SNEGSKA (reference sequence). DNA of the CDR3: TGCAGTGCTAGACCTCTAGCGGGGGGCTCCTACGAGCAGTACTTC. Translating gives CSARPLAGGSYEQYF.

This clonotype was recorded many times. V and J are TRBV7-2 and TRBJ2-7; TRBD2 aligns across 14 bases. V was clipped by 1 base and J by 6 bases; unmatched bases: 8. The CDR3 has 17 amino acids. Germline assignment: CDR1 SGHTA and CDR2 FQGNSA. The CDR3 sequence is CASSLGGLAGVSAEQYF. In DNA, the CDR3 is TGTGCCAGCAGCTTAGGGGGACTAGCGGGAGTGTCCGCCGAGCAGTACTTC.

The chain joins TRBV11-1 to TRBJ2-1, with a weak D call TRBD2 (5 bases). The CDR3 is 14 residues long. Trimming left V 7 bases short and J 1 base short, with 11 bases between. CDR1 is SGHAT, CDR2 FQDESV, per germline (reference sequence). The CDR3 DNA reads TGTGCCAGCACCGCGGGTGCGTCCTACAATGAGCAGTTCTTC. Encoded protein: CASTAGASYNEQFF.

In nucleotides, the CDR3 is TGTGCCAGCAGTTTATTCTTCAGGGGGCGCGTATCTCCTAATGAGCAGTACTTC. This sequence encodes CASSLFFRGRVSPNEQYF. The chain combines TRBV27 with TRBJ2-5, with 8 bases identical to TRBD1. The V segment lost 1 base and the J segment 11 bases; nucleotides outside the gene matches: 21. The germline gives CDR1 MNHEY, CDR2 SMNVEV (reference sequence). The CDR3 contains 18 residues.